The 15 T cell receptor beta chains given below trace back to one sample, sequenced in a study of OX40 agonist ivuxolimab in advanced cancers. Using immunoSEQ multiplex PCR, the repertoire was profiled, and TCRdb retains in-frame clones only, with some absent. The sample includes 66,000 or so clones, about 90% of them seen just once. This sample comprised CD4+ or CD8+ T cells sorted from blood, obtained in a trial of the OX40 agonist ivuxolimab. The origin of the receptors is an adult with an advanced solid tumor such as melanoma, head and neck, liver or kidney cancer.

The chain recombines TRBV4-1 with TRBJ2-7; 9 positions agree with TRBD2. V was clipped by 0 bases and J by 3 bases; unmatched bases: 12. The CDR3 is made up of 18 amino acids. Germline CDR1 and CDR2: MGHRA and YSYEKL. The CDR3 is CASSQDPAGGLAVYEQYF. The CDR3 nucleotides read TGCGCCAGCAGCCAAGATCCGGCGGGGGGGTTGGCGGTCTACGAGCAGTACTTC.

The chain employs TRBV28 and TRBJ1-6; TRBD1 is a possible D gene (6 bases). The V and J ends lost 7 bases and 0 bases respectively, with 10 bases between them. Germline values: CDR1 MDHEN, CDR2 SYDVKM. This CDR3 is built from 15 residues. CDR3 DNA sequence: TGTGCCAGCACGGACAGAAGCTCCTATAATTCACCCCTCCACTTT. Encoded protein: CASTDRSSYNSPLHF.

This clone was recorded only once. The CDR3: CASSQWTGEDTEAFF. The CDR3 DNA is TGTGCCAGCTCACAGTGGACAGGGGAGGACACTGAAGCTTTCTTT. The chain recombines TRBV18 with TRBJ1-1; TRBD1 aligns across 9 bases. The V and J ends lost 4 bases and 3 bases, in that order; junction bases with no gene match: 6. The CDR3 length is 15 residues. The germline V gene encodes CDR1 KGHSH and CDR2 LQKENI.

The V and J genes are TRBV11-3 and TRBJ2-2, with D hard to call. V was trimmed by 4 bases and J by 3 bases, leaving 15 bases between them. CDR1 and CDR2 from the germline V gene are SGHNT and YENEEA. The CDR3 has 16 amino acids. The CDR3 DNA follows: TGTGCCAGCAGCTCTCGAGATGGTCGACACACCGGGGAGCTGTTTTTT. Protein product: CASSSRDGRHTGELFF.

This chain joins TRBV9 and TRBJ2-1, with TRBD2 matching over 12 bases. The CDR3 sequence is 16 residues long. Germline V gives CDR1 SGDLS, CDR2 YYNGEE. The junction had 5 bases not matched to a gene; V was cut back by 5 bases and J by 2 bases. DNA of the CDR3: TGTGCCAGCAGTTATAGGACTAGCGGGACCTACAATGAGCAGTTCTTC. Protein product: CASSYRTSGTYNEQFF.

The CDR3 loop is CASSLGQGEGYGYTF. For the CDR3, the DNA is TGTGCCAGCTCACTTGGACAGGGGGAAGGCTATGGCTACACCTTC. This rearrangement joins TRBV18 to TRBJ1-2; 10 bases align to TRBD1. CDR1 is KGHSH, CDR2 LQKENI, per germline. CDR3 length: 15 residues. The trim removed 4 bases at V and 4 bases at J, leaving 6 bases unmatched.

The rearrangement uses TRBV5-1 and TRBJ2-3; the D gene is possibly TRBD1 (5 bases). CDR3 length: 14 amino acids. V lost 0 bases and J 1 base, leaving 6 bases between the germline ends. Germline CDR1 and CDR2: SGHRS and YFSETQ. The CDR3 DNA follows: TGCGCCAGCAGCTTGGTACAGGGCACAGATACGCAGTATTTT. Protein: CASSLVQGTDTQYF.

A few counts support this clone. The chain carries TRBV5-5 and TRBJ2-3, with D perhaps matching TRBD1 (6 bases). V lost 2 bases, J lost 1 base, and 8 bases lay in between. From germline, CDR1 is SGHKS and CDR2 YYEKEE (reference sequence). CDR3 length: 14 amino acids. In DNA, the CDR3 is TGTGCCAGCAGCTTTCCAGGGGGCACAGATACGCAGTATTTT. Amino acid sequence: CASSFPGGTDTQYF.

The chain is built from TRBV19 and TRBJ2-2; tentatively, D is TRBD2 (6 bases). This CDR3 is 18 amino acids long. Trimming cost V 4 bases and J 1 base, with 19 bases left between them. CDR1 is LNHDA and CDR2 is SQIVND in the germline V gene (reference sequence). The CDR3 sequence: CASSTPSYRERNTGELFF. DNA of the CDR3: TGTGCCAGTAGTACCCCAAGCTATCGGGAGCGGAACACCGGGGAGCTGTTTTTT.

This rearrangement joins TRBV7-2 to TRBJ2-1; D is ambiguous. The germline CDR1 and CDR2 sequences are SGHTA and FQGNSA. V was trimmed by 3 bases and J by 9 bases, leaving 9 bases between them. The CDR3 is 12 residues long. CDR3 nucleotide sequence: TGTGCCAGCAGCTTCTCGGCGGTTGAGCAGTTCTTC. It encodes CASSFSAVEQFF.

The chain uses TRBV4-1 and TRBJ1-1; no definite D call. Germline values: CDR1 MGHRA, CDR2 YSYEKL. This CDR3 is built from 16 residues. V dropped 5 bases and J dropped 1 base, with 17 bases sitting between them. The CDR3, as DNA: TGCGCCAGCAGCTTGGCCGGTTTAGTCCAGAACACTGAAGCTTTCTTT. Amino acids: CASSLAGLVQNTEAFF.

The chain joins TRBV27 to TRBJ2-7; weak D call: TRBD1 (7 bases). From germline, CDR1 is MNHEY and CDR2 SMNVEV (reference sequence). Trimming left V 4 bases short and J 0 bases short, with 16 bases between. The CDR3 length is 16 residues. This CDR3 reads CASSYRGTVGSYEQYF. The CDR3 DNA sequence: TGTGCCAGCAGTTACCGCGGGACAGTAGGCTCCTACGAGCAGTACTTC.

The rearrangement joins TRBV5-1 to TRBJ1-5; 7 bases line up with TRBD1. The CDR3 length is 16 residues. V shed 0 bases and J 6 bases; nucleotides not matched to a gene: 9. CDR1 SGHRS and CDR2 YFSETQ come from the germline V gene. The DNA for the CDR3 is TGCGCCAGCAGCTTGGGGACCGGACAGGAATTTCAGCCCCAGCATTTT. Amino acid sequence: CASSLGTGQEFQPQHF.

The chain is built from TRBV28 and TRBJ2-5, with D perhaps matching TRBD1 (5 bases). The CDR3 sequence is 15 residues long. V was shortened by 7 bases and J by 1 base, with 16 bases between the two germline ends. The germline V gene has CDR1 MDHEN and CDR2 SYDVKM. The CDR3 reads CASTHASGLQETQYF. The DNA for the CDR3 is TGTGCCAGCACCCACGCATCAGGGCTCCAAGAGACCCAGTACTTC.

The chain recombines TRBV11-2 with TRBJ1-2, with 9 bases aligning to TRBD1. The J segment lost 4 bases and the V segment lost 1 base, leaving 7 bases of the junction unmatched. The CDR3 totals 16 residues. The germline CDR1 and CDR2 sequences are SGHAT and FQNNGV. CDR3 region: CASSLAGTGYTYGYTF. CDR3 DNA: TGTGCCAGCAGCTTAGCTGGGACAGGGTACACCTATGGCTACACCTTC.